The 10 T cell receptor beta chains below were found in one sample sequenced in a study of T cells in Graves' hyperthyroidism and ophthalmopathy. The source material, RNA transcripts, was used to amplify TCR beta CDR3 regions. The HTBI set primed first-round TCR CDR3 RT-PCR. TCRdb used MiXCR to reprocess the multiplex PCR reads, holding one entry per CDR3 protein. The table has 400,000 to 600,000 distinct CDR3 sequences, about 16% seen once. What was sequenced was blood. The receptors were gathered from a woman between 25 and 40 years old with Graves' ophthalmopathy.

This clonotype was recorded at least ten times. V usage is TRBV3-1 and J usage is TRBJ2-1; 8 bases agree with TRBD2. Trimming cost V 2 bases and J 0 bases; bases outside gene matches: 6. The CDR3 consists of 17 residues. CDR1 and CDR2 (germline): LGHDT, YNNKEL (reference sequence). The CDR3 DNA reads as TGTGCCAGCAGCCAATTTAAGGGGACTAGCTCCTACAATGAGCAGTTCTTC. Its translation: CASSQFKGTSSYNEQFF.

This clonotype has only a few counts. CDR3 amino acids: CASSELTGRTEAFF. As DNA, the CDR3 is TGTGCCAGCAGTGAACTTACGGGTCGGACTGAAGCTTTCTTT. The chain uses TRBV6-1 and TRBJ1-1; D not resolved. The CDR3 loop spans 14 amino acids. The germline V and J ends were trimmed by 2 bases and 5 bases, with 12 bases remaining between them. Germline V lookup: CDR1 MNHNS, CDR2 SASEGT.

The chain couples TRBV3-1 to TRBJ2-3; TRBD2 matches at 7 bases. The trim removed 4 bases at V and 0 bases at J, leaving 7 bases unmatched. CDR1 is LGHDT, CDR2 YNNKEL, per germline (reference sequence). This CDR3 has 16 amino acids. The CDR3 sequence: CASSPAGDASTDTQYF. The CDR3 DNA follows: TGTGCCAGCAGCCCGGCGGGGGACGCGAGCACAGATACGCAGTATTTT.

This clonotype was seen more than once but under ten times. The chain has TRBV20-1 and TRBJ2-5; no reliable D call. Per germline, CDR1 DFQATT and CDR2 SNEGSKA (reference sequence). This CDR3 spans 13 amino acids. V lost 3 bases to trimming and J lost 1 base, with 9 bases between them. This CDR3 reads CSASIPPQETQYF. The CDR3 DNA sequence: TGCAGTGCTAGCATTCCGCCCCAAGAGACCCAGTACTTC.

The chain is built from TRBV27 and TRBJ1-5; perhaps TRBD1 as D (6 bases). The ends were cut back, 4 bases at V and 3 bases at J, with 10 bases in the middle. Germline V CDR1 and CDR2: MNHEY, SMNVEV (reference sequence). This CDR3 region has 14 residues. CDR3 residues: CASSWGAPNQPQHF. The CDR3 nucleotides read TGTGCCAGCAGTTGGGGGGCTCCCAATCAGCCCCAGCATTTT.

There are many counts of this clonotype. The chain recombines TRBV20-1 with TRBJ1-1; D remains unclear. The germline V gene encodes CDR1 DFQATT and CDR2 SNEGSKA (reference sequence). The CDR3 is made up of 12 amino acids. The V and J ends lost 6 bases and 1 base respectively, with 9 bases between them. CDR3 region: CSAGRGNTEAFF. In DNA, the CDR3 is TGCAGTGCAGGGCGCGGGAACACTGAAGCTTTCTTT.

Many counts were recorded for this clonotype. The chain joins TRBV20-1 to TRBJ2-5, with TRBD2 identical over 10 bases. The V and J ends lost 4 bases and 5 bases, in that order; junction bases with no gene match: 10. Germline CDR1 is DFQATT and CDR2 is SNEGSKA (reference sequence). This CDR3 has 15 amino acids. The CDR3 nucleotides read TGCAGTGCTAACCCCTCTAGCGGGAGCCAGGAGACCCAGTACTTC. This encodes CSANPSSGSQETQYF.

This clonotype has just one count. This rearrangement joins TRBV7-2 to TRBJ2-7; 12 nucleotides agree with TRBD1. The CDR3 runs to 15 residues. CDR1 and CDR2 from the germline V gene are SGHTA and FQGNSA. The V segment lost 7 bases and the J segment 4 bases; nucleotides outside the gene matches: 8. DNA of the CDR3: TGTGCCAGCATGTATCCGGGACAGGGGGCATACGAGCAGTACTTC. Its protein is CASMYPGQGAYEQYF. Variable domain in full (rest from reference TRBV7-2 and TRBJ2-7): GAGVSQSPSNKVTEKGKDVELRCDPISGHTALYWYRQSLGQGLEFLIYFQGNSAPDKSGLPSDRFSAERTGGSVSTLTIQRTQQEDSAVYLCASMYPGQGAYEQYFGPGTRLTVT.

Concerning this clonotype itself: The junction departs from germline at one end; a sequencing error may be responsible. The V gene is TRBV7-9, the J gene TRBJ2-1, with 7 positions matching TRBD2. The length of the CDR3 is 15 residues. Germline assignment: CDR1 SEHNR and CDR2 FQNEAQ (reference sequence). CDR3 nucleotide sequence: TGTGCCGGCAGCACCCCCGGGACTATATTCCATGAGCAGTTCTTC. Translated: CAGSTPGTIFHEQFF.

The chain combines TRBV28 with TRBJ2-7; tentatively, D is TRBD1 or TRBD2 (7 bases each). The V gene lost 6 bases and the J gene lost 4 bases, with 13 bases spanning the gap. Germline CDR1 is MDHEN and CDR2 is SYDVKM. This CDR3 is 13 amino acids long. The CDR3 here is CASRQGGDYEQYF. DNA for the CDR3: TGTGCCAGCAGGCAGGGGGGGGATTACGAGCAGTACTTC.